The 17 T cell receptor beta chains below come from one sample, sequenced in a study of shared clonotypes between healthy human individuals. Measured with immunoSEQ multiplex PCR; TCRdb has only the in-frame clones, and not every one. The table lists over a million clones, around 78% of them singletons. Sequencing input: memory CD4+ T cells from PBMCs. The subset here: CD45RA-negative fraction. These receptors were taken from a man younger than 30 in good health. Some clones in this sample may be carry-over from other donors' samples.

The chain carries TRBV7-2 and TRBJ2-2; D remains unclear. V lost 7 bases, J lost 5 bases, and 14 bases lay in between. CDR3 length: 14 residues. The germline CDR1 and CDR2 sequences are SGHTA and FQGNSA. CDR3 residues: CASTLIGLTGELFF. CDR3 nucleotide sequence: TGTGCCAGCACCCTTATAGGGCTGACCGGGGAGCTGTTTTTT.

Notes on this clone: A much more abundant neighbour one base away suggests this may be a read error. Other DNA sequences in this specimen translate into the identical CDR3. The chain joins TRBV12-5 to TRBJ1-1; tentative D call: TRBD1 (5 bases). Trimming cost V 6 bases and J 4 bases, with 15 bases left between them. The germline V gene has CDR1 LGHNT and CDR2 FRNRAP. The CDR3 is made up of 14 amino acids. The CDR3 is CASGLSGGITEAFF. The CDR3 region has the DNA TGTGCTAGTGGCTTGTCGGGGGGAATCACTGAAGCTTTCTTT.

The J gene is TRBJ2-3, the V gene TRBV27; possible D gene TRBD2, 6 bases. CDR3 size: 16 residues. V was clipped by 1 base and J by 2 bases, with 13 bases between them. CDR1 and CDR2 from the germline V gene are MNHEY and SMNVEV (reference sequence). CDR3 protein: CASSLWKGGNTDTQYF. CDR3 nucleotides: TGTGCCAGCAGTTTATGGAAGGGCGGGAACACAGATACGCAGTATTTT.

This clone showed up just a few times. This rearrangement joins TRBV28 to TRBJ1-5; D is unclear. V was shortened by 2 bases and J by 7 bases, with 15 bases between the two germline ends. This CDR3 region has 15 residues. CDR1 and CDR2 from the germline V gene are MDHEN and SYDVKM. The CDR3 loop reads CASSLAGLMLQPQHF. The CDR3 DNA reads TGTGCCAGCAGTTTAGCAGGACTGATGCTACAGCCCCAGCATTTT.

The genes are TRBV27 and TRBJ2-7, with 7 bases aligning to TRBD1. Unmatched junction bases numbered 8, after V lost 4 bases and J lost 2 bases. Per germline, CDR1 MNHEY and CDR2 SMNVEV (reference sequence). This CDR3 comprises 15 residues. In DNA form, the CDR3 reads TGTGCCAGCAGTTCCGGACAGGTAAAAGCCTACGAGCAGTACTTC. Translating gives CASSSGQVKAYEQYF.

The rearrangement joins TRBV5-6 to TRBJ2-7, with no clear D. V lost 0 bases and J lost 2, with 9 bases in between. Per the germline V gene, CDR1 is SGHDT and CDR2 is YYEEEE. This CDR3 has 14 residues. CDR3 region: CASSLGHLTYEQYF. As DNA, the CDR3 is TGTGCCAGCAGCTTGGGTCACCTCACCTACGAGCAGTACTTC.

V and J are TRBV29-1 and TRBJ2-1; 9 bases agree with TRBD2. J gave up 8 bases and V 1 base, and 6 bases lay outside the gene matches. The CDR3 covers 14 residues. The germline V gene has CDR1 SQVTM and CDR2 ANQGSEA. CDR3 coding DNA: TGCAGCGTTGAAGCTCCAGCGGGAGGCGATGAGCAGTTCTTC. This sequence encodes CSVEAPAGGDEQFF.

This chain joins TRBV2 and TRBJ2-7, with 13 bases lining up with TRBD2. The V segment lost 2 bases and the J segment 0 bases; nucleotides outside the gene matches: 7. The length of the CDR3 is 18 residues. Germline V gene lookup returns CDR1 SNHLY and CDR2 FYNNEI. DNA of the CDR3: TGTGCCAGCAGTGAAACTAGCGGGAGGGCCGGGGACTCCTACGAGCAGTACTTC. This translates into CASSETSGRAGDSYEQYF.

V is TRBV6-5 and J is TRBJ2-7; no reliable D call. Trimming cost V 4 bases and J 1 base, with 5 bases left between them. Per germline, CDR1 MNHEY and CDR2 SVGAGI. The CDR3 loop spans 12 amino acids. This chain's CDR3 is CASSSGSYEQYF. The DNA of the CDR3 is TGTGCCAGCAGTTCCGGATCCTACGAGCAGTACTTC.

The V gene is TRBV4-2, the J gene TRBJ2-2; TRBD1 is a possible D gene (6 bases). V was shortened by 4 bases and J by 3 bases, with 9 bases between the two germline ends. Germline loops: CDR1 LGHNA, CDR2 YNFKEQ. The CDR3 totals 14 residues. The CDR3 DNA follows: TGTGCCAGCAGCCTACAGGGTGACACCGGGGAGCTGTTTTTT. Translation gives CASSLQGDTGELFF.

Details on this clone: Other DNA sequences within the sample encode an identical CDR3. This sequence joins TRBV7-2 and TRBJ2-1, with D possibly being TRBD2 (6 bases). Germline V CDR1 and CDR2: SGHTA, FQGNSA. Trimming removed 2 bases at V and 0 bases at J, with 8 bases between. This CDR3 comprises 15 residues. The CDR3 reads CASSLLGGSYNEQFF. CDR3 nucleotides: TGTGCCAGCAGCTTACTGGGGGGCTCCTACAATGAGCAGTTCTTC. The variable domain in full, completed from reference TRBV7-2 and TRBJ2-1, reads GAGVSQSPSNKVTEKGKDVELRCDPISGHTALYWYRQSLGQGLEFLIYFQGNSAPDKSGLPSDRFSAERTGGSVSTLTIQRTQQEDSAVYLCASSLLGGSYNEQFFGPGTRLTVL.

Comments on this clone: It may be a read error: a sequence one base away is much more abundant. The sample holds other DNA sequences that translate to the same CDR3. The V gene is TRBV5-1, the J gene TRBJ2-5; no definite D call. CDR3 length equals 13 residues. The V and J ends lost 1 base and 3 bases respectively, with 7 bases between them. From germline, CDR1 is SGHRS and CDR2 YFSETQ. The CDR3 nucleotides read TGCGCCAGCAGCTTGAGGGCCGAAGAGACCCAGTACTTC. Its protein product is CASSLRAEETQYF. The variable domain in full, with the rest retrieved from reference TRBV5-1 and TRBJ2-5, is KAGVTQTPRYLIKTRGQQVTLSCSPISGHRSVSWYQQTPGQGLQFLFEYFSETQRNKGNFPGRFSGRQFSNSRSEMNVSTLELGDSALYLCASSLRAEETQYFGPGTRLLVL.

Many counts were recorded for this clone. The sample contains more than one DNA sequence encoding this CDR3. The chain is built from TRBV18 and TRBJ2-7; TRBD1 matches at 8 bases. CDR3 length: 14 residues. Germline CDR1 KGHSH, CDR2 LQKENI. The trim removed 3 bases at V and 0 bases at J, leaving 1 base unmatched. The CDR3 loop is CASSPQGASYEQYF. DNA for the CDR3: TGTGCCAGCTCACCCCAGGGGGCCTCCTACGAGCAGTACTTC.

The rearrangement links TRBV18 to TRBJ1-1; possibly TRBD1 for D (6 bases). The germline V gene encodes CDR1 KGHSH and CDR2 LQKENI. V gave up 4 bases and J gave up 4 bases, with 10 bases separating them. The length of the CDR3 is 13 residues. In DNA, the CDR3 is TGTGCCAGCTCACTACAGGGTACCACTGAAGCTTTCTTT. This sequence encodes CASSLQGTTEAFF.

This clone was seen a handful of times. The chain is built from TRBV18 and TRBJ1-2; D is possibly TRBD1 (6 bases). The CDR3 totals 14 residues. Trimming pared 3 bases from V and 7 bases from J, leaving 15 bases between. The V gene's germline CDR1 is KGHSH and CDR2 LQKENI. The CDR3 DNA follows: TGTGCCAGCTCACCGCCGGGGGGGCGATCTGGCTACACCTTC. It yields the protein CASSPPGGRSGYTF.

The chain couples TRBV7-9 to TRBJ2-3; the D gene is possibly TRBD2 (5 bases). Per germline, CDR1 SEHNR and CDR2 FQNEAQ (reference sequence). V gave up 5 bases and J gave up 4 bases, with 19 bases separating them. The CDR3 sequence is 16 residues long. CDR3 residues: CASSPPGSARADTQYF. The CDR3 bases are TGTGCCAGCAGCCCCCCCGGGTCCGCGAGGGCAGATACGCAGTATTTT.

V and J are TRBV5-4 and TRBJ1-5, with a possible D match to TRBD1 (5 bases). Trimming cost V 0 bases and J 1 base, with 8 bases left between them. The germline V gene encodes CDR1 SGHNT and CDR2 YYREEE (reference sequence). The CDR3 is 15 residues long. The CDR3 here is CASSLGGGSNQPQHF. The CDR3 bases are TGTGCCAGCAGCTTGGGGGGCGGGAGCAATCAGCCCCAGCATTTT.